The 11 T cell receptor beta chains in this list originate from one sample, sequenced in a study of a mutant IDH1 vaccine in newly diagnosed glioma. No antigen is known for these receptors. Indicated time point: week 23, last vaccination. Vaccination comprised doses that each held 300 ug of mutant IDH1 20-mer peptide, plus topical imiquimod. Profiling relied on immunoSEQ multiplex PCR, and the TCRdb table lists in-frame clones only, not all of them. In the table there are approximately 60,000 clones, about 81% of which are singletons. The sequences come from PBMCs, collected from a glioma patient whose treatment included an IDH1 peptide vaccine. All receptors come from a woman aged 40 to 50 with glioma. Some clones in this sample may be carry-over from other donors' samples.

The V call is TRBV27, the J call TRBJ1-2; D gene unclear. CDR3 length equals 14 residues. Germline V gene data show CDR1 as MNHEY and CDR2 as SMNVEV (reference sequence). V was shortened by 7 bases and J by 2 bases, with 14 bases between the two germline ends. CDR3 residues: CASTPAGQNYGYTF. The CDR3 bases are TGTGCCAGCACCCCCGCGGGCCAGAACTATGGCTACACCTTC.

The chain links TRBV5-6 to TRBJ2-3; perhaps TRBD1 as D (6 bases). The CDR3 length is 16 residues. The germline V gene has CDR1 SGHDT and CDR2 YYEEEE. V was shortened by 4 bases and J by 0 bases, with 15 bases between the two germline ends. Written as DNA, the CDR3 is TGTGCCAGCAGCCACAGCCAGGGACAAAGCACAGATACGCAGTATTTT. Protein product: CASSHSQGQSTDTQYF.

The chain has TRBV5-1 and TRBJ2-1, with 12 positions matching TRBD1. The CDR3 extends over 14 amino acids. Trimming removed 5 bases from V and 7 bases from J; junction bases left unmatched: 4. Germline CDR1 is SGHRS and CDR2 is YFSETQ. The CDR3 nucleotides are TGCGCCAGCAGGGGGACAGGGGGCTCTAATGAGCAGTTCTTC. Protein product: CASRGTGGSNEQFF.

This clone was counted many times. The V gene is TRBV2, the J gene TRBJ2-2; TRBD1 matches at 7 bases. CDR3 length: 15 amino acids. Losses at the gene ends were 6 bases for V and 4 bases for J; bases not matched to a gene: 8. Per the germline V gene, CDR1 is SNHLY and CDR2 is FYNNEI. The CDR3 nucleotides are TGTGCCAGCAGCGAGACAGGGTTAAGCACCGGGGAGCTGTTTTTT. Protein sequence: CASSETGLSTGELFF.

This clone is a singleton in its sample. The J gene is TRBJ2-7, the V gene TRBV9; possible D gene TRBD1, 6 bases. Germline CDR1 SGDLS, CDR2 YYNGEE. V was clipped by 1 base and J by 0 bases, with 20 bases between them. The CDR3 contains 18 residues. The CDR3 DNA reads TGTGCCAGCAGCGTACCCCGAAACATCGGACAGCCCTCCTACGAGCAGTACTTC. This encodes CASSVPRNIGQPSYEQYF.

The rearrangement uses TRBV9 and TRBJ1-2; perhaps TRBD1 as D (6 bases). Per the germline V gene, CDR1 is SGDLS and CDR2 is YYNGEE. This CDR3 is built from 11 residues. V was pared by 10 bases and J by 8 bases, with 15 bases between. Written as DNA, the CDR3 is TGTGCCCGGGACATACCCCGGGGCTACACCTTC. This gives the protein CARDIPRGYTF.

V gene TRBV7-9 combines with J gene TRBJ2-4; D gene ambiguous. V lost 4 bases to trimming and J lost 0 bases, with 13 bases between them. The germline CDR1 and CDR2 sequences are SEHNR and FQNEAQ (reference sequence). The CDR3 is 16 residues long. Written as DNA, the CDR3 is TGTGCCAGCAGCTCTATGGTCGGGCTAGCCAAAAACATTCAGTACTTC. Protein: CASSSMVGLAKNIQYF.

V and J are TRBV11-2 and TRBJ1-3, with a possible D match to TRBD1 (6 bases). V dropped 5 bases and J dropped 2 bases, with 16 bases sitting between them. This CDR3 has 16 amino acids. CDR1 is SGHAT, CDR2 FQNNGV, per germline. CDR3 in amino acids: CASSPNRGATGNTIYF. Written as DNA, the CDR3 is TGTGCCAGCAGCCCCAATAGGGGGGCTACTGGAAACACCATATATTTT. Supplemented by reference TRBV11-2 and TRBJ1-3, the full variable domain reads EAGVAQSPRYKIIEKRQSVAFWCNPISGHATLYWYQQILGQGPKLLIQFQNNGVVDDSQLPKDRFSAERLKGVDSTLKIQPAKLEDSAVYLCASSPNRGATGNTIYFGEGSWLTVV.

J is TRBJ2-5 and V is TRBV7-2; D is undetermined. V lost 1 base and J 1 base, leaving 7 bases between the germline ends. Germline lookup yields CDR1 SGHTA and CDR2 FQGNSA. CDR3 length: 14 amino acids. This CDR3 is CASSLVAFQETQYF. The CDR3, as DNA: TGTGCCAGCAGCTTAGTGGCCTTCCAAGAGACCCAGTACTTC.

The rearrangement links TRBV5-6 to TRBJ1-2; unclear D gene. Germline CDR1 and CDR2: SGHDT and YYEEEE. The CDR3 runs 14 residues. V was trimmed by 0 bases and J by 8 bases, leaving 14 bases between them. The CDR3 DNA sequence: TGTGCCAGCAGCTTGGAGGCGACGCCGAGAGGCTACACCTTC. This encodes CASSLEATPRGYTF.

The CDR3 bases are TGTGCCAGCAGCTTAGACCCAGGGGGCACGAACACTGAAGCTTTCTTT. Translation gives CASSLDPGGTNTEAFF. This chain connects TRBV11-2 to TRBJ1-1, with TRBD1 matching over 8 bases. The trim removed 0 bases at V and 1 base at J, leaving 4 bases unmatched. The CDR3 loop spans 16 amino acids. CDR1 is SGHAT, CDR2 FQNNGV, per germline.